The 16 T cell receptor beta chains below come from one sample, sequenced in a study of cytomegalovirus exposure and HLA in healthy donors. The PCR was carried out with 60 Vbeta primers and 13 Jbeta primers. Sequenced by immunoSEQ multiplex PCR; TCRdb stores in-frame clones only, minus some. The data show about 150,000 clones, around 75% seen once. Sequences were obtained from PBMCs. These receptors were obtained from a human donor in good health.

The chain employs TRBV10-3 and TRBJ1-3, with 7 bases matching TRBD1. V shed 10 bases, J shed 0 bases, and the junction held 6 bases outside the gene matches. The CDR3 is 14 residues long. Germline lookup yields CDR1 ENHRY and CDR2 SYGVKD. The CDR3 region is CATRQGSSGNTIYF. CDR3 coding DNA: TGTGCCACCAGACAGGGCAGCTCTGGAAACACCATATATTTT.

The chain joins TRBV10-3 to TRBJ1-5; D not certain. V lost 3 bases, J lost 8 bases, and 11 bases lay in between. Germline CDR1 and CDR2: ENHRY and SYGVKD. This CDR3 has 13 residues. CDR3 region: CAISETGIKPQHF. For the CDR3, the DNA is TGTGCCATCAGTGAAACGGGGATCAAGCCCCAGCATTTT.

The chain joins TRBV6-4 to TRBJ2-1, with 8 bases aligning to TRBD2. CDR3 length: 15 residues. Per germline, CDR1 MRHNA and CDR2 SNTAGT. J lost 9 bases, V lost 4 bases, and 11 bases had no gene match. The CDR3 DNA is TGTGCCAGCAGTGCTCGATTAGCGGGGTATGGTGAGCAGTTCTTC. This encodes CASSARLAGYGEQFF.

The chain joins TRBV28 to TRBJ1-4; D is uncertain. This CDR3 has 15 amino acids. V shed 2 bases and J shed 5 bases, with 12 bases lying between them. The germline gives CDR1 MDHEN, CDR2 SYDVKM. The CDR3 sequence is CASSLVGRPNEKLFF. CDR3 in DNA: TGTGCCAGCAGTTTAGTAGGGAGGCCGAATGAAAAACTGTTTTTT.

The chain's CDR3 is CASSSGTDYDNEQFF. The CDR3 DNA follows: TGTGCCAGCAGTTCCGGGACAGACTACGACAATGAGCAGTTCTTC. The chain joins TRBV6-5 to TRBJ2-1; 7 nucleotides line up with TRBD1. CDR3 length equals 15 residues. The V and J ends lost 4 bases and 5 bases, in that order; junction bases with no gene match: 8. CDR1 and CDR2 (germline): MNHEY, SVGAGI.

CDR3 coding DNA: TGTGCCAGTAGTATAAGTGACAGGCTAGGGGGGAACACTGAAGCTTTCTTT. Residues: CASSISDRLGGNTEAFF. The J gene is TRBJ1-1, the V gene TRBV19; D is perhaps TRBD1 (6 bases). Trimming pared 2 bases from V and 1 base from J, leaving 17 bases between. Germline values: CDR1 LNHDA, CDR2 SQIVND (reference sequence). The CDR3 is made up of 17 amino acids.

The table lists this clone with a count of one. The chain has TRBV9 and TRBJ1-4; the match to TRBD1 covers 9 bases. Germline V gene data show CDR1 as SGDLS and CDR2 as YYNGEE. This CDR3 is built from 15 residues. The V segment lost 3 bases and the J segment 8 bases; nucleotides outside the gene matches: 8. Here the CDR3 DNA reads TGTGCCAGCAGCGAAGGGGGACAGGGAGGGGAAAAACTGTTTTTT. Its translation: CASSEGGQGGEKLFF.

V and J are TRBV27 and TRBJ1-5; unclear D gene. CDR3 length: 14 amino acids. V was clipped by 4 bases and J by 0 bases, with 7 bases between them. Germline V CDR1 and CDR2: MNHEY, SMNVEV (reference sequence). The CDR3 here is CASSSQFSNQPQHF. In nucleotides, the CDR3 is TGTGCCAGCAGTTCACAGTTTAGCAATCAGCCCCAGCATTTT.

J is TRBJ2-7 and V is TRBV29-1, with a tentative D call TRBD2 (5 bases). The CDR3 sequence is 12 residues long. V lost 5 bases, J lost 2 bases, and 10 bases lay in between. Germline lookup yields CDR1 SQVTM and CDR2 ANQGSEA. In nucleotides, the CDR3 is TGCAGCGTTAAGGACTCAACCTACGAGCAGTACTTC. Protein: CSVKDSTYEQYF.

This chain links TRBV6-5 with TRBJ1-1; 8 positions match TRBD1. V lost 6 bases and J lost 0; bases outside the gene matches: 6. The CDR3 runs to 15 residues. From germline, CDR1 is MNHEY and CDR2 SVGAGI. DNA for the CDR3: TGTGCCAGCAGGGAGCAGGGGGCGATGAACACTGAAGCTTTCTTT. Its translation: CASREQGAMNTEAFF.

CDR3 residues: CASGLPGHINYGYTF. In DNA, the CDR3 is TGTGCCAGTGGCCTCCCGGGACACATTAACTATGGCTACACCTTC. The chain couples TRBV2 to TRBJ1-2; D might be TRBD1 (6 bases). CDR1 is SNHLY and CDR2 is FYNNEI in the germline V gene. The CDR3 totals 15 residues. The V gene lost 9 bases and the J gene lost 1 base, with 18 bases spanning the gap.

V usage is TRBV5-1 and J usage is TRBJ2-3, with TRBD1 as a possible D gene (6 bases). Germline assignment: CDR1 SGHRS and CDR2 YFSETQ. This CDR3 has 18 residues. Trimming took off 4 bases at V and 2 bases at J, with 23 bases between the two ends. CDR3 DNA sequence: TGCGCCAGCAGCGCATGGGGGCCAGACCAGACTTCCACAGATACGCAGTATTTT. Its protein is CASSAWGPDQTSTDTQYF.

The chain employs TRBV19 and TRBJ1-1; no firm D call. The CDR3 spans 16 residues. The germline V gene encodes CDR1 LNHDA and CDR2 SQIVND (reference sequence). V lost 0 bases to trimming and J lost 4 bases, with 15 bases between them. CDR3 sequence (DNA): TGTGCCAGTAGTATAGATGGAGGGAGTGGTAGCACTGAAGCTTTCTTT. The encoded protein is CASSIDGGSGSTEAFF.

CDR3 nucleotide sequence: TGTGCCATCAGTGAATTTGGGGCGGGGCTATACAATGAGCAGTTCTTC. Amino acid sequence: CAISEFGAGLYNEQFF. The chain employs TRBV10-3 and TRBJ2-1, with a weak D call TRBD2 (6 bases). The CDR3 has 16 amino acids. Between the trimmed V and J ends, which lost 3 bases and 4 bases, there was a span of 16 bases. Germline CDR1 reads ENHRY; CDR2 reads SYGVKD.

The chain links TRBV11-2 to TRBJ2-7, with D tentatively TRBD1 (5 bases). Per the germline V gene, CDR1 is SGHAT and CDR2 is FQNNGV. The CDR3 extends over 15 amino acids. The V end lost 1 base, the J end lost 1 base, and 11 bases lay between the germline ends. The CDR3 nucleotides read TGTGCCAGCAGCTTAGGGCAGGGTAAATCCTACGAGCAGTACTTC. It yields the protein CASSLGQGKSYEQYF.

This clone was recorded only once. This rearrangement joins TRBV25-1 to TRBJ2-1, with 9 nucleotides matching TRBD1. Germline CDR1 and CDR2: MGHDK and SYGVNS. The trim removed 8 bases at V and 8 bases at J, leaving 7 bases unmatched. CDR3 length equals 13 residues. The CDR3 protein is CASRDRDIDEQFF. The CDR3 DNA reads as TGTGCCAGCCGGGACAGGGACATCGATGAGCAGTTCTTC.